Listed here are 2 T cell receptor beta chains from one sample, sequenced in a study of T cell responses to AZD1222 COVID-19 vaccine. Sequencing used immunoSEQ multiplex PCR; TCRdb keeps in-frame clones, though not all of them. The data contain about 130,000 clones, about 80% of them singletons. The sample here was peripheral blood, taken on day 0 of AZD1222 vaccination. The receptors here all came from an adult in good health.

This chain uses TRBV9 with TRBJ2-2; no clear D. Looked up from germline, CDR1 is SGDLS and CDR2 is YYNGEE. Trimming removed 0 bases from V and 0 bases from J, with 3 bases in between. The CDR3 is 14 residues long. The CDR3 DNA reads as TGTGCCAGCAGCGTAGCAGCGAACACCGGGGAGCTGTTTTTT. It is translated as CASSVAANTGELFF.

The CDR3 sequence: CATSERPGLAGHNPPDTQYF. In DNA form, the CDR3 reads TGTGCCACCAGTGAGCGTCCGGGACTAGCGGGCCATAATCCCCCAGATACGCAGTATTTT. This chain links TRBV24-1 with TRBJ2-3; 12 nucleotides align to TRBD2. Looked up from germline, CDR1 is KGHDR and CDR2 is SFDVKD. The CDR3 totals 20 residues. Losses at the gene ends were 4 bases for V and 4 bases for J; bases not matched to a gene: 17.